The 12 T cell receptor beta chains below all came from one sample that was sequenced in a study of shared clonotypes between healthy human individuals. The repertoire was sequenced with immunoSEQ multiplex PCR; TCRdb's copy has only in-frame clones and lacks some. The sample carries 2 million to 2.5 million clones, 95% recorded once. The sequenced material came from naive CD4+ T cells sorted from blood. This sample's subset: CD45RA+ positively selected. These TCRs come from a man younger than 35 in good health.

The chain joins TRBV10-3 to TRBJ2-6; TRBD2 aligns across 10 bases. This CDR3 is built from 15 residues. Germline CDR1 and CDR2: ENHRY and SYGVKD. Unmatched junction bases numbered 3, after V lost 8 bases and J lost 2 bases. CDR3 DNA sequence: TGTGCCATCGGGACTAGCGTTGCTGGGGCCAACGTCCTGACTTTC. Its protein is CAIGTSVAGANVLTF.

V is TRBV7-6 and J is TRBJ1-6; no reliable D call. CDR1 and CDR2 from the germline V gene are SGHVS and FNYEAQ. Trimming took off 5 bases at V and 6 bases at J, with 17 bases between the two ends. This CDR3 region has 16 residues. The CDR3 loop is CASSPPPGGSNSPLHF. CDR3 in DNA: TGTGCCAGCAGCCCGCCCCCCGGCGGTTCTAATTCACCCCTCCACTTT.

The gene calls are TRBV18 and TRBJ1-1; 7 bases agree with TRBD1. There are 16 residues in the CDR3. Trimming cost V 6 bases and J 2 bases; bases outside gene matches: 12. Germline V gene lookup returns CDR1 KGHSH and CDR2 LQKENI. The CDR3: CASSLTGGQINTEAFF. Here the CDR3 DNA reads TGTGCCAGCTCGCTCACGGGGGGACAGATAAACACTGAAGCTTTCTTT.

Note on this clone: The identical CDR3 is also encoded by other nucleotide sequences in the sample. The chain joins TRBV5-4 to TRBJ1-1; 7 nucleotides align to TRBD1. J was trimmed by 2 bases and V by 4 bases; bases with no gene match: 5. From germline, CDR1 is SGHNT and CDR2 YYREEE (reference sequence). This CDR3 has 14 amino acids. As DNA, the CDR3 is TGTGCCAGCAGCACGGGACAGAGAAACACTGAAGCTTTCTTT. Translated: CASSTGQRNTEAFF.

The chain employs TRBV19 and TRBJ2-7; 12 bases line up with TRBD2. Germline V lookup: CDR1 LNHDA, CDR2 SQIVND (reference sequence). V shed 7 bases and J 6 bases; nucleotides not matched to a gene: 10. The length of the CDR3 is 15 residues. The CDR3 region has the DNA TGTGCCAGTACGTCGACTAGCGGGGGCCGGGGCGAGCAGTACTTC. Translation gives CASTSTSGGRGEQYF.

This clone was seen a single time. The chain recombines TRBV5-6 with TRBJ1-1; 11 bases align to TRBD1. This CDR3 spans 17 amino acids. The germline V gene has CDR1 SGHDT and CDR2 YYEEEE. J gave up 2 bases and V 1 base, and 7 bases lay outside the gene matches. The CDR3 is CASSLRTDRGRNTEAFF. DNA of the CDR3: TGTGCCAGCAGCTTGAGGACGGACAGGGGGCGCAACACTGAAGCTTTCTTT.

The rearrangement uses TRBV6-6 and TRBJ1-1, with a weak D call TRBD1 (6 bases). The CDR3 has 13 residues. Germline loops: CDR1 MNHNY, CDR2 SVGAGI (reference sequence). Trimming stripped 7 bases from V and 4 bases from J, with 13 bases between. Written as DNA, the CDR3 is TGTGCCAGCACTGAAACAGGGACCACTGAAGCTTTCTTT. Translated: CASTETGTTEAFF.

The J gene is TRBJ2-3, the V gene TRBV4-1; the match to TRBD2 covers 8 bases. Per the germline V gene, CDR1 is MGHRA and CDR2 is YSYEKL. The length of the CDR3 is 15 residues. The V and J ends lost 6 bases and 0 bases, in that order; junction bases with no gene match: 5. The CDR3 bases are TGCGCCAGCAGGGCGGGAGGTCTTAGCACAGATACGCAGTATTTT. Amino acids: CASRAGGLSTDTQYF.

This rearrangement joins TRBV4-2 to TRBJ1-1; D gene uncertain. Germline assignment: CDR1 LGHNA and CDR2 YNFKEQ. CDR3 length equals 14 residues. V was trimmed by 1 base and J by 3 bases, leaving 9 bases between them. The CDR3: CASSQGRIYTEAFF. CDR3 coding DNA: TGTGCCAGCAGCCAAGGCCGGATCTACACTGAAGCTTTCTTT.

With regard to this clone: Different DNA sequences within this sample yield the same CDR3. The genes are TRBV7-9 and TRBJ2-7, with D unclear. Trimming pared 4 bases from V and 2 bases from J, leaving 0 bases between. The CDR3 covers 10 residues. CDR1 SEHNR and CDR2 FQNEAQ come from the germline V gene (reference sequence). The CDR3 DNA follows: TGTGCCAGCAGCTCCTACGAGCAGTACTTC. This gives the protein CASSSYEQYF. The full variable domain, completed using reference TRBV7-9 and TRBJ2-7, is DTGVSQNPRHKITKRGQNVTFRCDPISEHNRLYWYRQTLGQGPEFLTYFQNEAQLEKSRLLSDRFSAERPKGSFSTLEIQRTEQGDSAMYLCASSSYEQYFGPGTRLTVT.

The chain joins TRBV4-2 to TRBJ2-7; D is perhaps TRBD1 or TRBD2 (5 bases each). V dropped 3 bases and J dropped 2 bases, with 20 bases sitting between them. CDR1 is LGHNA and CDR2 is YNFKEQ in the germline V gene. The CDR3 covers 17 residues. This CDR3 reads CASSQARDGGPTYEQYF. The DNA for the CDR3 is TGTGCCAGCAGCCAGGCCCGGGACGGAGGACCTACCTACGAGCAGTACTTC.

The V and J genes are TRBV6-5 and TRBJ2-1; 10 bases are a match to TRBD1. This CDR3 is 16 amino acids long. Losses at the gene ends were 3 bases for V and 6 bases for J; bases not matched to a gene: 8. Looked up from germline, CDR1 is MNHEY and CDR2 is SVGAGI. The chain's CDR3 is CASSYRQGATLNEQFF. The CDR3 DNA is TGTGCCAGCAGTTATAGACAGGGGGCGACTCTCAATGAGCAGTTCTTC.